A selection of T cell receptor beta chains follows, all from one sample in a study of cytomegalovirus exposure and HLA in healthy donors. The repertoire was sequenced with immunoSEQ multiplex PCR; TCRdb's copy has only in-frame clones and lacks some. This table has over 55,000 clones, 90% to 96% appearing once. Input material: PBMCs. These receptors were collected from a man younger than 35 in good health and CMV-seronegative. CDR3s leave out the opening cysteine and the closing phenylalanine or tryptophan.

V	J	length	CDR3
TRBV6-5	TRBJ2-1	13	ASSPGTSGSNEQF
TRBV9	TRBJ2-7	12	ASSRGAVDYEQY
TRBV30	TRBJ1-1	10	AWTPPRGVAF
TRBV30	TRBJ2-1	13	AWTGRTSGYNEQF
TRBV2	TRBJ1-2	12	ASSLDRGRDGYT
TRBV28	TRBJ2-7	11	ASNVGGSYEQY
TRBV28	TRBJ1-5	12	ASSPTGAVQPQH
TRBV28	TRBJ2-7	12	ASSFLARGYEQY
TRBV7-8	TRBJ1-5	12	ASSQNGGGQPQH
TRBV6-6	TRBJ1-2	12	ASSPGGARYGYT
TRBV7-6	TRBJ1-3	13	ASSSGTGAGNTIY
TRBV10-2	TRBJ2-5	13	ASSGLAGVKETQY
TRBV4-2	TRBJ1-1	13	ASSTHQGTDTEAF
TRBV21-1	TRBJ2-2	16	AALEKKDGVGEAGELF
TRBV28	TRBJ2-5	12	ASSFIRIKETQY
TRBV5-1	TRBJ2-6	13	ASSTTGVGANVLT
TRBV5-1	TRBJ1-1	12	ASSLDRGRTEAF
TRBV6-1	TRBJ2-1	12	ASTQREGYNEQF
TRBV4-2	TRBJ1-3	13	ASSQEAISGNTIY
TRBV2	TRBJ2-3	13	ASSEGTRSTDTQY
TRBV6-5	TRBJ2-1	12	ASRRPGLTNEQF
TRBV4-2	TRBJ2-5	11	ASRGGSKETQY
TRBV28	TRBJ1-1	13	ASSLPAARNTEAF
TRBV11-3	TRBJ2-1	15	ASSLVSGTGSYNEQF
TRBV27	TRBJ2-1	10	ASSPGSNEQF
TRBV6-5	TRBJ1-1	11	ASSYRGNTEAF
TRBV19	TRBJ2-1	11	ASSIEHRGEQF
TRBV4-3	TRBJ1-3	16	ASSQDMAQSAHRNTIY
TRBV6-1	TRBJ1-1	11	ASSETGRTEAF